This TCR beta chain is drawn from a study of T cells in women clearing cervical HPV infection. In the study overall: Case blood drawn at lesion detection; control blood after infection cleared.

Here immunoSEQ multiplex PCR was the method, and the copy in TCRdb shows in-frame clones only, minus some. In total, the table holds 30,000 to 35,000 clones. With regard to this clone: The sequenced fragment ends 3 residues before the CDR3 boundary, so the rest is inferred from the germline J gene.

This CDR3 is 15 amino acids long. V shed 6 bases, J shed 8 bases, and the junction held 9 bases outside the gene matches. Germline lookup yields CDR1 SNHLY and CDR2 FYNNEI. MY09/MY11 PCR detected cervical HPV DNA; dot-blot assigned genotypes. The chain has TRBV2 and TRBJ2-1; 11 bases match TRBD2. The clonotype originates from a woman aged 18 to 75 with a cervical HPV16 infection that either progressed to CIN3+ or cleared (not recorded which). Sequencing was done on a sample of blood buffy coat. CDR3 DNA (partial): TGTGCCAGCAGGAGCAGGACTAGCGGGTCCGATGAG. Its translation: CASRSRTSGSDE. The complete CDR3 protein is CASRSRTSGSDEQFF.